This TCR beta chain was observed in a study of cytomegalovirus exposure and HLA in healthy donors. Donors were drawn from the 120-subject validation cohort, separate from the approximately 640-subject first cohort. TCRdb keeps only in-frame clones here, not all; method: immunoSEQ multiplex PCR. The profile covers tens of thousands of clones, with 95% to 97% appearing a single time and less than 1.5% taken by the ten largest. This clone was seen just once. Antigen unknown. Findings of the study overall: The finding came from a later analysis; first-cohort TCR clusters tended to co-occur in the roughly 120 validation repertoires.

This TCR derives from a woman between 18 and 30 years old in good health and CMV-seronegative. Sequenced: PBMCs.

The CDR3 DNA sequence: TGTGCCAGCTCACCACGGCCTGCCTCCGGGGGGTTGGACGAGCAGTACTTC. Protein: CASSPRPASGGLDEQYF. The chain combines TRBV18 with TRBJ2-7; TRBD2 matches 7 bases. The junction had 14 bases not matched to a gene; V was cut back by 1 base and J by 5 bases. The CDR3 covers 17 residues. Germline loops: CDR1 KGHSH, CDR2 LQKENI.